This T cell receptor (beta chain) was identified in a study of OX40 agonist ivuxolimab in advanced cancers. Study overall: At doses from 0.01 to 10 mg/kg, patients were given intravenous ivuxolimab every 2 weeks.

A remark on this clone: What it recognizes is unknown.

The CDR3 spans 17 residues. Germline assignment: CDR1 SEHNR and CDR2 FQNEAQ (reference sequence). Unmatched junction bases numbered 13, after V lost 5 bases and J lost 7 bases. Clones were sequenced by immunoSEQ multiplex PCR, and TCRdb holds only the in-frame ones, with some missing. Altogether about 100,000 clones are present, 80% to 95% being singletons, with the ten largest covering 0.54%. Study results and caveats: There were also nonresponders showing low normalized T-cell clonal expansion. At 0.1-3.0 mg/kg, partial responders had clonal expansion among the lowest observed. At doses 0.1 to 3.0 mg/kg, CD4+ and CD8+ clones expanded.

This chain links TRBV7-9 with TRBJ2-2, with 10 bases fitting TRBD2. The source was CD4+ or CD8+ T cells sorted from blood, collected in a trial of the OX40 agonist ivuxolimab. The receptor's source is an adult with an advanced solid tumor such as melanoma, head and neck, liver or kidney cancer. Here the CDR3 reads CASSPKGLAATLGELFF. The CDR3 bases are TGTGCCAGCAGCCCGAAAGGACTAGCGGCTACACTCGGGGAGCTGTTTTTT.